This TCR beta chain was documented in a study of memory CD4+ T cells and cytomegalovirus serostatus. This CDR3 has 14 residues. CDR1 and CDR2 (germline): SGHDT, YYEEEE. Trimming removed 1 base at V and 2 bases at J, with 7 bases between. Single viable CD3+CD4+CD8-CD45RO+ cells were sorted as the memory CD4+ T cells. Using immunoSEQ multiplex PCR, the repertoire was profiled, and TCRdb retains in-frame clones only, with some absent. The table lists about 73,000 clones, around 78% of them singletons. This clonotype was obtained from an adult in good health and CMV-seropositive. The sequenced material came from memory CD4+ T cells from blood. The chain recombines TRBV5-6 with TRBJ1-3; D gene unclear. As DNA, the CDR3 is TGTGCCAGCAGCTTGTGGAGTGCTGGAAACACCATATATTTT. Protein sequence: CASSLWSAGNTIYF.